This T cell receptor beta chain was found in a study of cytomegalovirus exposure and HLA in healthy donors. Study-wide points: It was in a later analysis that TCR association rates were seen to vary by HLA locus, highest for DRB1 and lowest for HLA-C. Evidence from a later analysis indicated that most CMV-associated TCR beta chains looked HLA-restricted.

Primers included in the PCR were 60 Vbeta and 13 Jbeta primers. The protocol was immunoSEQ multiplex PCR, while the TCRdb copy is restricted to in-frame clones and leaves out a portion. Of more than 95,000 clones listed, 75% are singletons. This clone has just one count. Its antigen remains unidentified. Healthy bone marrow donors supplied every sample. Germline lookup yields CDR1 SEHNR and CDR2 FQNEAQ (reference sequence). There are 16 residues in the CDR3. Trimming pared 8 bases from V and 1 base from J, leaving 20 bases between. Sample: PBMCs. J is TRBJ2-5 and V is TRBV7-9, with D perhaps TRBD1 (5 bases). The clonotype comes from a woman between 45 and 60 years old in good health and CMV-seronegative. CDR3: CASLRQTSNIQETQYF. The DNA of the CDR3 is TGTGCCAGCCTCCGACAGACTTCGAACATCCAAGAGACCCAGTACTTC.